These T cell receptor beta chains were read from a single sample in a study of T cell responses to AZD1222 COVID-19 vaccine. Sequencing was performed with immunoSEQ multiplex PCR; in TCRdb, only in-frame clones are kept and a portion is missing. Of 100,000 to 150,000 clones detected, 90% appear once; the ten largest clones hold roughly 7%. The sample was peripheral blood, taken on day 0 of AZD1222 vaccination. The origin of the receptors is an adult in good health. Each CDR3 is given with its conserved first and last residue. A D gene is named only where the DNA matches it firmly. Where a row states a size, it is once, few, many or the class of an expanded clone; other rows omit it.

CDR3 DNA: TGTGCCTGGAAAGCGGGACGCACAGATACGCAGTATTTT; CDR3 protein: CAWKAGRTDTQYF; J gene: TRBJ2-3; V gene: TRBV30; clone size: .; D gene: TRBD2
CDR3 DNA: TGTGCCAGCAGCCAATCGCTACGACCGACCAAACAAGAGACCCAGTACTTC; CDR3 protein: CASSQSLRPTKQETQYF; J gene: TRBJ2-5; V gene: TRBV28; clone size: .; D gene: .
CDR3 DNA: TGTGCCAGTACCAAGGGACAGGCTAGCAATCAGCCCCAGCATTTT; CDR3 protein: CASTKGQASNQPQHF; J gene: TRBJ1-5; V gene: TRBV19; clone size: .; D gene: TRBD1
CDR3 DNA: TGTGCCAGCAGTAAGGAAGGCGGGAGAATCTACGAGCAGTACTTC; CDR3 protein: CASSKEGGRIYEQYF; J gene: TRBJ2-7; V gene: TRBV12-1; clone size: .; D gene: .
CDR3 DNA: TGTGCCAGCAGCTTAGAGGGTAGTACTAGCACAGATACGCAGTATTTT; CDR3 protein: CASSLEGSTSTDTQYF; J gene: TRBJ2-3; V gene: TRBV11-2; clone size: .; D gene: .
CDR3 DNA: TGTGCCAGCAGTCCACTAGCGGGAGAATCTGGGGCCAACGTCCTGACTTTC; CDR3 protein: CASSPLAGESGANVLTF; J gene: TRBJ2-6; V gene: TRBV6-2/TRBV6-3; clone size: .; D gene: TRBD2
CDR3 DNA: TGTGCCAGTAGTATGGCATCGACCGGAGGGGATGAGCAGTTCTTC; CDR3 protein: CASSMASTGGDEQFF; J gene: TRBJ2-1; V gene: TRBV19; clone size: .; D gene: .
CDR3 DNA: TGTGCCAGCAGTTACTCGATTGGGGGCTACGAGCAGTACTTC; CDR3 protein: CASSYSIGGYEQYF; J gene: TRBJ2-7; V gene: TRBV6-5; clone size: .; D gene: .
CDR3 DNA: TGCGCCAGCAGCCAAACCGGACAGGGGGCGCCCGGGGCCAACGTCCTGACTTTC; CDR3 protein: CASSQTGQGAPGANVLTF; J gene: TRBJ2-6; V gene: TRBV4-3; clone size: .; D gene: TRBD1
CDR3 DNA: TGTGCCAGCAGCTTACGCCATACTAGCGGGACAGACTACGAGCAGTACTTC; CDR3 protein: CASSLRHTSGTDYEQYF; J gene: TRBJ2-7; V gene: TRBV7-2; clone size: .; D gene: TRBD2
CDR3 DNA: TGTGCCAGCAGTTTGGGAGGGACAGCCTATAGCAATCAGCCCCAGCATTTT; CDR3 protein: CASSLGGTAYSNQPQHF; J gene: TRBJ1-5; V gene: TRBV28; clone size: once; D gene: TRBD1
CDR3 DNA: TGTGCCAGCATCCCTAGGGGGACGAGCTCACCCCTCCACTTT; CDR3 protein: CASIPRGTSSPLHF; J gene: TRBJ1-6; V gene: TRBV6-5; clone size: .; D gene: .
CDR3 DNA: TGTGCCAGCAGTCCCTACGGGGATGAAAAACTGTTTTTT; CDR3 protein: CASSPYGDEKLFF; J gene: TRBJ1-4; V gene: TRBV27; clone size: .; D gene: .
CDR3 DNA: TGTGCCAGCGCATTTTCGACAGGCCGTGAAGCTTTCTTT; CDR3 protein: CASAFSTGREAFF; J gene: TRBJ1-1; V gene: TRBV28; clone size: .; D gene: .
CDR3 DNA: TGTGCCAGCAGCCACACCTCTGGGGAGGTGAATCAGCCCCAGCATTTT; CDR3 protein: CASSHTSGEVNQPQHF; J gene: TRBJ1-5; V gene: TRBV4-2; clone size: .; D gene: .
CDR3 DNA: TGTGCCAGCTCACCCAGAGAGGACACTGAAGCTTTCTTT; CDR3 protein: CASSPREDTEAFF; J gene: TRBJ1-1; V gene: TRBV18; clone size: once; D gene: .
CDR3 DNA: TGCGCCAGCAGCTTGGTCCGGGGCACCGGGGAGCTGTTTTTT; CDR3 protein: CASSLVRGTGELFF; J gene: TRBJ2-2; V gene: TRBV5-1; clone size: .; D gene: .
CDR3 DNA: TGTGCCAGCAGCTTTACTCGCCCCGATACGCAGTATTTT; CDR3 protein: CASSFTRPDTQYF; J gene: TRBJ2-3; V gene: TRBV5-8; clone size: .; D gene: .
CDR3 DNA: TGTGCCAGCAGCTTAGATTTAGCGGGATCCGGGTACGAGCAGTACTTC; CDR3 protein: CASSLDLAGSGYEQYF; J gene: TRBJ2-7; V gene: TRBV7-2; clone size: once; D gene: TRBD2
CDR3 DNA: TGCGCCAGCAGCCAAGGGGTCAGGGGCCAGCTTGAAGCTTTCTTT; CDR3 protein: CASSQGVRGQLEAFF; J gene: TRBJ1-1; V gene: TRBV4-1; clone size: .; D gene: .
CDR3 DNA: TGTGCCAGCAGTACAGGGGGGAACACTGAAGCTTTCTTT; CDR3 protein: CASSTGGNTEAFF; J gene: TRBJ1-1; V gene: TRBV2; clone size: .; D gene: TRBD1
CDR3 DNA: TGTGCCAGCAGCCTCGGAGTTCCGGTCGGGGAGCTGTTTTTT; CDR3 protein: CASSLGVPVGELFF; J gene: TRBJ2-2; V gene: TRBV28; clone size: .; D gene: .
CDR3 DNA: TGTGCCAGCAGAGTCAGCCCCGGCCCCTCTGGAAACACCATATATTTT; CDR3 protein: CASRVSPGPSGNTIYF; J gene: TRBJ1-3; V gene: TRBV7-2; clone size: .; D gene: .
CDR3 DNA: TGTGCCAGCAGGGGAGGGCCGGGCTATGGCTACACCTTC; CDR3 protein: CASRGGPGYGYTF; J gene: TRBJ1-2; V gene: TRBV6-5; clone size: .; D gene: .
CDR3 DNA: TGCAGCGTTGCCCCAGCAACTAATGAAAAACTGTTTTTT; CDR3 protein: CSVAPATNEKLFF; J gene: TRBJ1-4; V gene: TRBV29-1; clone size: .; D gene: .
CDR3 DNA: TGTGCCAGCTCGCAGGGTTTCGGTGGATACAATGAGCAGTTCTTC; CDR3 protein: CASSQGFGGYNEQFF; J gene: TRBJ2-1; V gene: TRBV18; clone size: .; D gene: .
CDR3 DNA: TGTGCCTCCGCACAGACGGACACAGATACGCAGTATTTT; CDR3 protein: CASAQTDTDTQYF; J gene: TRBJ2-3; V gene: TRBV27; clone size: .; D gene: .
CDR3 DNA: TGTGCCAGCAGCCCTGCCGGAGGGGAGCAGTACTTC; CDR3 protein: CASSPAGGEQYF; J gene: TRBJ2-7; V gene: TRBV14; clone size: .; D gene: .
CDR3 DNA: TGTGCCAGCAGCCCTGCCGAGCGGCCTGGTGAGCAGTTCTTC; CDR3 protein: CASSPAERPGEQFF; J gene: TRBJ2-1; V gene: TRBV5-4; clone size: once; D gene: .
CDR3 DNA: TGTGCCAGCAGCTCGCAGATATCAGATACGCAGTATTTT; CDR3 protein: CASSSQISDTQYF; J gene: TRBJ2-3; V gene: TRBV7-3; clone size: .; D gene: .
CDR3 DNA: TGTGCCAGCAGCTTTAAGGGCGGCGAGCTGTTTTTT; CDR3 protein: CASSFKGGELFF; J gene: TRBJ2-2; V gene: TRBV5-4; clone size: .; D gene: .
CDR3 DNA: TGTGCCAGCAGCTTCCACGGGGGGAACACTGAAGCTTTCTTT; CDR3 protein: CASSFHGGNTEAFF; J gene: TRBJ1-1; V gene: TRBV9; clone size: .; D gene: .
CDR3 DNA: TGCGCCAGCAGCGTCAGCCCAGGACCCTCTGCGGGAGGGCCTCGCTACGAGCAGTACTTC; CDR3 protein: CASSVSPGPSAGGPRYEQYF; J gene: TRBJ2-7; V gene: TRBV5-1; clone size: .; D gene: TRBD2
CDR3 DNA: TGTGCCATCAGTGGTAGCGGTGGCACAGATACGCAGTATTTT; CDR3 protein: CAISGSGGTDTQYF; J gene: TRBJ2-3; V gene: TRBV10-3; clone size: once; D gene: .
CDR3 DNA: TGCGCCAGCATCCCGGGACAACGCACTGAAGCTTTCTTT; CDR3 protein: CASIPGQRTEAFF; J gene: TRBJ1-1; V gene: TRBV10-2; clone size: .; D gene: .
CDR3 DNA: TGCGCCAGCAGCTTGGATTCCCAAGGATTTCTCTATGGCTACACCTTC; CDR3 protein: CASSLDSQGFLYGYTF; J gene: TRBJ1-2; V gene: TRBV5-1; clone size: few; D gene: .
CDR3 DNA: TGCGCCAGCAGCACCCACGGAACAGATACGCAGTATTTT; CDR3 protein: CASSTHGTDTQYF; J gene: TRBJ2-3; V gene: TRBV4-1; clone size: .; D gene: .
CDR3 DNA: TGTGCCAGCTCTCCCTTATCCAGCCGGTGGGACATTCAGTACTTC; CDR3 protein: CASSPLSSRWDIQYF; J gene: TRBJ2-4; V gene: TRBV18; clone size: .; D gene: .
CDR3 DNA: TGTGCCTGGAGCCTACAGGGGGCGTCTGGAAACACCATATATTTT; CDR3 protein: CAWSLQGASGNTIYF; J gene: TRBJ1-3; V gene: TRBV30; clone size: .; D gene: TRBD1
CDR3 DNA: TGCGCCAGCAGAAACGGACCCCTTAACACCGGGGAGCTGTTTTTT; CDR3 protein: CASRNGPLNTGELFF; J gene: TRBJ2-2; V gene: TRBV5-1; clone size: .; D gene: .
CDR3 DNA: TGTGCCAGCAGTCCACCGACCAGGAACTACGAGCAGTACTTC; CDR3 protein: CASSPPTRNYEQYF; J gene: TRBJ2-7; V gene: TRBV28; clone size: .; D gene: .
CDR3 DNA: TGCGCCAGCAGCTCCTCCGGGATAGGCTCCTACAATGAGCAGTTCTTC; CDR3 protein: CASSSSGIGSYNEQFF; J gene: TRBJ2-1; V gene: TRBV5-1; clone size: .; D gene: .
CDR3 DNA: TGCGCCAGCAGCTTTACAGGGGTCGAGCAGTACTTC; CDR3 protein: CASSFTGVEQYF; J gene: TRBJ2-7; V gene: TRBV5-1; clone size: .; D gene: TRBD1
CDR3 DNA: TGTGCCAGCAGCTTATGGGACAGGGGTGTGAGGAAACTGTTTTTT; CDR3 protein: CASSLWDRGVRKLFF; J gene: TRBJ1-4; V gene: TRBV5-7; clone size: once; D gene: TRBD1
CDR3 DNA: TGTGCCACCAGCATCGGTAGGGCGGCTGAAAAACTGTTTTTT; CDR3 protein: CATSIGRAAEKLFF; J gene: TRBJ1-4; V gene: TRBV15; clone size: .; D gene: .
CDR3 DNA: TGTGCCAGCAGCTTAGGGGCTAGTGAATACGAGCAGTACTTC; CDR3 protein: CASSLGASEYEQYF; J gene: TRBJ2-7; V gene: TRBV11-2; clone size: .; D gene: .
CDR3 DNA: TGTGCCAGCAGCGATCGACAGGGGTGGGTAAATGGCTACACCTTC; CDR3 protein: CASSDRQGWVNGYTF; J gene: TRBJ1-2; V gene: TRBV9; clone size: .; D gene: TRBD1
CDR3 DNA: TGTGCCAGTAGTAGCGGGACAGCACAAGAGACCCAGTACTTC; CDR3 protein: CASSSGTAQETQYF; J gene: TRBJ2-5; V gene: TRBV19; clone size: .; D gene: .